This section outlines one TCR beta chain sequence together with its context. Its antigen is not identified. This specimen belongs to a study of cytomegalovirus exposure and HLA in healthy donors. V gave up 2 bases and J gave up 2 bases; unmatched junction bases: 8. The CDR3 runs to 17 residues. Germline V gene data show CDR1 as KGHSH and CDR2 as LQKENI. PCR amplification relied on 60 Vbeta primers (plus 13 Jbeta primers). Measured with immunoSEQ multiplex PCR; TCRdb has only the in-frame clones, and not every one. Its table records about 190,000 clones. Broader study findings: Among the sequence variants, a highly shared cluster was likely an artifact of sequencing.

Material: PBMCs. The TCR was taken from a young man in good health and CMV-seronegative. The J gene is TRBJ2-1, the V gene TRBV18; 8 nucleotides agree with TRBD1. DNA for the CDR3: TGTGCCAGCTCACCAAGGGTCGGGACAGGAGCCTACAATGAGCAGTTCTTC. It encodes CASSPRVGTGAYNEQFF.